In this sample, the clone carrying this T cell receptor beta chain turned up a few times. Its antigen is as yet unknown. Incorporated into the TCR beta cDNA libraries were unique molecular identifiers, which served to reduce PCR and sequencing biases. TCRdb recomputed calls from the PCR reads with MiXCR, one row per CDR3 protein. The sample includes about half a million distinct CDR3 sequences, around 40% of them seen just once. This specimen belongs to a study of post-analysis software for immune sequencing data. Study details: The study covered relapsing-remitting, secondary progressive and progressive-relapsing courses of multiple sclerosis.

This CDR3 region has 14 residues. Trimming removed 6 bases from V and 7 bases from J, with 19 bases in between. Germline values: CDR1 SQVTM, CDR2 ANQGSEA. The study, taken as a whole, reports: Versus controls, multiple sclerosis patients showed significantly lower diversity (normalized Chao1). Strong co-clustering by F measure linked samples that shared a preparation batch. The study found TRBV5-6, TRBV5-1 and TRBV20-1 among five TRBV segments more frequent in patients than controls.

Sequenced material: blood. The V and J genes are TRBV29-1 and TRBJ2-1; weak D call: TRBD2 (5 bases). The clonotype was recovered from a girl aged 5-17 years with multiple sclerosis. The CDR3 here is CSVVSRGAGNEQFF. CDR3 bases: TGCAGCGTGGTCTCGAGAGGCGCGGGTAATGAGCAGTTCTTC.